This TCR beta chain was captured in a study of beta chain features in type 1 diabetes (dated by TCRdb to 2016 to 2018). With respect to the entire study: Mean age, gender distribution, total cell number and subset yield did not differ between patients and healthy donors. The study compared TCRB repertoires of sorted circulating CD4+ T cell subsets between recently diagnosed type 1 diabetes patients and matched healthy donors. Whereas all 30 or so donors provided naive and central memory subsets, regulatory and stem cell-like memory subsets were isolated from just 8 patients and about 8 healthy donors. A total of roughly 99 million sorted cells were examined across all samples, and the number of cells per subset was strongly correlated with RNA yield.

The full study reports these points: At VDJ recombination sites, patients with type 1 diabetes made fewer insertions and deleted more nucleotides, a pattern implying thymic rearrangement abnormalities. PCR might favor shorter templates, but patient and control samples were amplified and corrected together, so any skew would affect both groups equally. A moderate but significant shortening of TCRB CDR3 length was observed in type 1 diabetes patients in all four CD4+ subsets. The naive, central memory and regulatory TCRB repertoires appeared to resemble one another more closely among patients than among healthy donors. Only small numbers of individuals were included in the HLA sub-analyses, which left unresolved whether HLA type had any influence on TCRB rearrangement. Because cDNA was sequenced instead of genomic DNA, highly expressing activated cells could be over-represented, though the groups showed no difference in activation or CD3 levels.

As concerns this clone: This receptor's antigen is unknown. The input lacks base qualities; no much larger clone sits a single base away.

From each donor, a single peripheral blood sample of about 110 mL on average was drawn into heparinised tubes. A BD FACSAria II was used to sort naive, central memory, regulatory and stem cell-like memory CD4+ T cells with a panel that included CD45RO, CCR7, CD25, CD127, CD95 and CD27. A purity above 95% was achieved for all sorted populations. PBMCs were isolated right away by Lymphoprep density gradient centrifugation and were stained directly, without culture. Samples were stained and sorted in pairs, with one healthy donor and one patient per experiment, so that batch effects were minimized. The entire isolated RNA was reverse transcribed using the High Capacity cDNA Reverse Transcription Kit, and thus expressed TCRB transcripts were sequenced. Deep immunoSEQ sequencing was performed on naive, central memory and regulatory T cell samples, with an average of roughly 4 million total reads per sample. Sorted cells were lysed in RLT buffer, and RNA was extracted using DNase-treated RNeasy Micro or Mini kits according to cell number. Each cell subset was processed separately to prevent cross-contamination, with patient and healthy donor samples processed together. TCRB sequences were amplified from cDNA with the immunoSEQ multiplex PCR, producing 87-bp fragments spanning the CDR3 region. Sequencing of the amplicons was done on the Illumina HiSeq platform. In the paper's pipeline: Synthetic template baselines were used to correct PCR bias computationally, reads within Hamming distance 2 were collapsed together, and singletons that could not be merged were discarded. Reads were aligned against IMGT so that V, D and J genes, CDR3 length and insertions or deletions at six rearrangement sites could be assigned. Within each subset, clonotype counts were normalized to sorted cell number, and only after that were true diversity and Gini coefficients computed with the tcR R package. The overlap coefficient, calculated on TCRB nucleotide sequences, was used to measure repertoire sharing. Out-of-frame TCRB sequences from naive cells were analyzed as a proxy for the pre-selection repertoire. TCRdb retrieved this table from immuneACCESS and kept in-frame rearrangements only. Not all clones are present; in checked studies, unresolved V genes account for under half, and no reason is known for the remainder. V and J calls and clone size are copied from that table; D and trimming were computed from the DNA. This sample is represented by under 450,000 clones; about 15% of them were singletons. Around 0.039% of the sample lies in the top ten.

The sequenced sample was naive CD4+ T cells from blood. This specimen's cell subset or site label, per the study, means: true naive CD4+ T cells. The TCR sequence derives from a young man in good health.

The CDR3 here reads CSVEPGTSGRVYNEQFF. The nucleotides read TGCAGCGTTGAACCAGGGACTAGCGGGAGGGTATACAATGAGCAGTTCTTC. The rearrangement combines TRBV29-1 with TRBJ2-1; TRBD2 aligns with 16 central bases. Counted from cysteine to phenylalanine, this CDR3 has 17 amino acids. Solely the CDR3 DNA is kept, with 51 bases framed from the first base. Relative to germline, V is missing 2 bases and J is missing 4 bases, with 5 bases of the junction outside any gene match. The germline V gene yields SQVTM for CDR1 and ANQGSEA for CDR2.